Following are 17 T cell receptor beta chains from one sample sequenced in a study of cytomegalovirus exposure and HLA in healthy donors. PCR amplification relied on 60 Vbeta primers (plus 13 Jbeta primers). Generated by immunoSEQ multiplex PCR, the TCRdb table keeps only in-frame clones and is missing some. The sample has under 200,000 clones, around 84% seen once; the top ten hold 3% to 3.5%. The specimen was PBMCs. Receptors originate from a woman in her thirties or forties in good health and CMV-seronegative.

J is TRBJ1-5 and V is TRBV19, with D perhaps TRBD1 (5 bases). The V end was cut by 7 bases, the J end by 5 bases, with 12 bases between. CDR1 and CDR2 (germline): LNHDA, SQIVND (reference sequence). The CDR3 has 13 amino acids. This chain's CDR3 is CASKSRGYQPQHF. CDR3 sequence (DNA): TGTGCCAGTAAGTCAAGGGGTTATCAGCCCCAGCATTTT.

In nucleotides, the CDR3 is TGTGCCAGCAGTGAAGAGAGGGTACTCTACGAGCAGTACTTC. It encodes CASSEERVLYEQYF. The rearrangement uses TRBV6-1 and TRBJ2-7; D perhaps matches TRBD2 (5 bases). Trimming removed 1 base from V and 3 bases from J, with 10 bases in between. The V gene's germline CDR1 is MNHNS and CDR2 SASEGT. This CDR3 is 14 amino acids long.

J is TRBJ2-1 and V is TRBV5-1, with 7 bases that match TRBD2. The CDR3 runs 14 residues. Germline CDR1 reads SGHRS; CDR2 reads YFSETQ. The J segment lost 0 bases and the V segment lost 4 bases, leaving 1 base of the junction unmatched. The CDR3 region has the DNA TGCGCCAGCAGCCGGGACTACTCCTACAATGAGCAGTTCTTC. This sequence encodes CASSRDYSYNEQFF.

This chain joins TRBV6-5 and TRBJ1-1; unclear D gene. V dropped 0 bases and J dropped 0 bases, with 11 bases sitting between them. Germline V gives CDR1 MNHEY, CDR2 SVGAGI. The CDR3 is made up of 16 amino acids. In DNA form, the CDR3 reads TGTGCCAGCAGTTACTCTTTCGGCAGGTTGAACACTGAAGCTTTCTTT. Its protein product is CASSYSFGRLNTEAFF.

This clone has just a few counts. This sequence joins TRBV7-3 and TRBJ2-7; tentatively, D is TRBD1 (7 bases). Germline assignment: CDR1 SGHTA and CDR2 FQGTGA. The V gene lost 8 bases and the J gene lost 6 bases, with 23 bases spanning the gap. This CDR3 is built from 15 residues. CDR3 sequence reads: CASSLTGTAGPEQYF. The CDR3 DNA sequence: TGTGCCAGCTCACTCACGGGGACAGCGGGCCCCGAGCAGTACTTC.

This clone was seen a handful of times. The genes are TRBV6-1 and TRBJ2-2, with D maybe TRBD2 (5 bases). The V gene lost 7 bases and the J gene lost 6 bases, with 15 bases spanning the gap. The CDR3 covers 14 residues. Per the germline V gene, CDR1 is MNHNS and CDR2 is SASEGT. The CDR3 sequence is CASTRIGEPGELFF. The DNA of the CDR3 is TGTGCCAGCACTCGGATCGGGGAACCCGGGGAGCTGTTTTTT.

J is TRBJ1-1 and V is TRBV19; D is possibly TRBD1 (6 bases). The CDR3 is 13 amino acids. V was shortened by 6 bases and J by 5 bases, with 13 bases between the two germline ends. Germline V gene sequence: CDR1 LNHDA, CDR2 SQIVND (reference sequence). The CDR3 region has the DNA TGTGCCAGTAGAGGATGGGGGCTGACTGAAGCTTTCTTT. Encoded protein: CASRGWGLTEAFF.

This clone was observed a few times. CDR3: CAISTGGNTEAFF. In DNA form, the CDR3 reads TGTGCCATTTCTACAGGGGGGAACACTGAAGCTTTCTTT. V and J are TRBV10-3 and TRBJ1-1; 8 nucleotides agree with TRBD1. This CDR3 region has 13 residues. Trimming cost V 9 bases and J 1 base; bases outside gene matches: 4. CDR1 is ENHRY, CDR2 SYGVKD, per germline.

This clone was found a few times. CDR3 nucleotides: TGTGCCAGCAGTTACTCGGAGAGCTCCTACGAGCAGTACTTC. This gives the protein CASSYSESSYEQYF. This rearrangement joins TRBV6-5 to TRBJ2-7; no clear D. The CDR3 is made up of 14 amino acids. Germline-derived CDR1 and CDR2 are MNHEY and SVGAGI. Trimming removed 0 bases at V and 0 bases at J, with 6 bases between.

This clone was recorded once. The rearrangement uses TRBV2 and TRBJ2-1; a weak D match, TRBD1 (7 bases). CDR1 SNHLY and CDR2 FYNNEI come from the germline V gene. Trimming took off 4 bases at V and 9 bases at J, with 25 bases between the two ends. The CDR3 contains 17 residues. The CDR3 reads CASSVRDRQGGLGEQFF. The CDR3 DNA reads TGTGCCAGCAGTGTAAGGGACCGACAGGGAGGTCTGGGTGAGCAGTTCTTC.

This chain uses TRBV12-5 with TRBJ2-7; tentative D call: TRBD1 (5 bases). Per germline, CDR1 LGHNT and CDR2 FRNRAP. The CDR3 covers 13 residues. Trimming removed 3 bases at V and 2 bases at J, with 8 bases between. In nucleotides, the CDR3 is TGTGCTAGTGGTTTTGGACAAACCTACGAGCAGTACTTC. The encoded protein is CASGFGQTYEQYF.

The chain recombines TRBV5-4 with TRBJ2-2; D uncertain. Trimming stripped 4 bases from V and 7 bases from J, with 8 bases between. The CDR3 consists of 12 residues. Germline CDR1 and CDR2: SGHNT and YYREEE (reference sequence). Here the CDR3 reads CASSPRFGELFF. CDR3 sequence (DNA): TGTGCCAGCAGCCCCCGTTTCGGGGAGCTGTTTTTT.

The V call is TRBV25-1, the J call TRBJ2-5; D call uncertain. The V end was cut by 4 bases, the J end by 0 bases, with 6 bases between. The CDR3 loop spans 13 amino acids. Germline assignment: CDR1 MGHDK and CDR2 SYGVNS. The DNA of the CDR3 is TGTGCCAGCAGTGTGTCTAACCAAGAGACCCAGTACTTC. Protein sequence: CASSVSNQETQYF.

This chain connects TRBV5-6 to TRBJ1-5; D is uncertain. Per the germline V gene, CDR1 is SGHDT and CDR2 is YYEEEE. V was cut by 2 bases and J by 4 bases, with 7 bases left in between. This CDR3 region has 13 residues. CDR3 in amino acids: CASSFGGNQPQHF. In DNA form, the CDR3 reads TGTGCCAGCAGCTTCGGCGGGAATCAGCCCCAGCATTTT. The full variable domain, its missing parts supplied by reference TRBV5-6 and TRBJ1-5, is DAGVTQSPTHLIKTRGQQVTLRCSPKSGHDTVSWYQQALGQGPQFIFQYYEEEERQRGNFPDRFSGHQFPNYSSELNVNALLLGDSALYLCASSFGGNQPQHFGDGTRLSIL.

The chain has TRBV4-1 and TRBJ2-5; D gene unclear. CDR3 length equals 13 residues. CDR1 and CDR2 (germline): MGHRA, YSYEKL. The CDR3 DNA follows: TGCGCTTCCAAAGGTCAGGTAGTTCAGACCCAGTACTTC. It encodes CASKGQVVQTQYF.

The V gene is TRBV11-2, the J gene TRBJ1-4; D might be TRBD1 (6 bases). The CDR3 has 17 amino acids. The germline V gene encodes CDR1 SGHAT and CDR2 FQNNGV. V was clipped by 2 bases and J by 0 bases, with 13 bases between them. The CDR3 DNA is TGTGCCAGCAGCTTAACAGGAGCAGGGGCAACTAATGAAAAACTGTTTTTT. Translated, it gives CASSLTGAGATNEKLFF.

The chain joins TRBV2 to TRBJ1-6; tentatively, D is TRBD1 (6 bases). The CDR3 length is 13 residues. Germline CDR1 is SNHLY and CDR2 is FYNNEI. Trimming stripped 8 bases from V and 3 bases from J, with 8 bases between. The CDR3 sequence is CASGQNYNSPLHF. In DNA, the CDR3 is TGTGCCAGCGGACAGAACTATAATTCACCCCTCCACTTT.